This T cell receptor (beta chain) appears in the sequencing data of a study of T cell changes during pregnancy in multiple sclerosis (dated by TCRdb to about 2019). Turning to the overall study: Changes in the T cell repertoire over the course of pregnancy were examined in this study in women with multiple sclerosis.

The CDR3 measures 14 amino acids from cysteine to phenylalanine. Only the CDR3 DNA is retained, 42 bases long and in frame from the first base. Trimming takes 3 bases off V and 2 bases off J; junction bases not matched to a gene: 3. Taken from the germline V gene, the CDR1 and CDR2 loops are MNHNS and SASEGT. To prepare the library, the immunoSEQ multiplex PCR assay was applied. Entries here come from immuneACCESS through TCRdb and include only in-frame sequences with V and J called. Some clones fail to appear in such tables; in the studies checked, an unresolved V gene covers under half of the shortfall, and the cause of the remainder is unknown. The sample table lists under 50,000 clones, roughly 90% of them with a count of one. The ten largest account for 2.5% to 3% of the sample. A remark on this clone: Its antigen remains undetermined. No base quality information exists; no much larger clone differs at one position.

The origin of this receptor is a female donor with multiple sclerosis, enrolled in a pregnancy study. Source: CD8+ T cells from peripheral blood mononuclear cells, taken in the second trimester of pregnancy. In this chain, TRBV6-1 is recombined with TRBJ1-2, with 7 bases matching TRBD1. The DNA sequence follows: TGTGCCAGCAGTGAGTACAGGGGCAACTATGGCTACACCTTC. Its protein is CASSEYRGNYGYTF.